This T cell receptor beta chain was sequenced during a study of blood T cell repertoires in COVID-19. Across the study: Sources were T cells, B-cell-depleted T cells, or PBMCs; the material itself was cDNA or gDNA.

V gave up 0 bases and J gave up 8 bases, with 11 bases separating them. Germline CDR1 is MNHEY and CDR2 is SVGEGT. The length of the CDR3 is 14 residues. The table came from immunoSEQ multiplex PCR; TCRdb's copy has only in-frame clones and leaves some out. The sample has about 75,000 clones; roughly 82% are singletons. The J gene is TRBJ2-1, the V gene TRBV6-2 or TRBV6-3; D remains unclear. Material: peripheral blood. The receptor was isolated from a woman aged 45-60 years with acute or convalescent COVID-19. The CDR3 DNA follows: TGTGCCAGCAGTTACTCGATCGAGATGGATGAGCAGTTCTTC. Translated: CASSYSIEMDEQFF.